This T cell receptor beta chain was sequenced during a study of CD8+CD57+ T cells in acquired aplastic anemia. Unmatched junction bases numbered 3, after V lost 6 bases and J lost 4 bases. Germline V gives CDR1 MNHNS, CDR2 SASEGT. The CDR3 consists of 13 residues. The sample holds a few counts of this clonotype. What it recognizes is unknown. Whole-study results and caveats: Comparison of patients with controls identified around 30 shared CD8+ CDR3 sequences.

TCR beta VDJ combinations and CDR3 sequences were profiled from genomic DNA. A single record per CDR3 protein comes from TCRdb applying MiXCR to the reads. Among about 220,000 distinct CDR3 sequences listed, 30% to 35% were seen once. The chain links TRBV6-1 to TRBJ2-3, with 8 bases fitting TRBD1. The sequence came from a human donor in good health, serving as a control. The sample taken for sequencing was sorted CD4+, CD8+, or CD8+CD57+ T cells (not recorded which) from PBMCs. As DNA, the CDR3 is TGTGCCAGCAGAAACAGGGGGTCAGATACGCAGTATTTT. As protein: CASRNRGSDTQYF.